This T cell receptor (beta chain) was found in a study of regulatory T cells in long-lasting Graves disease. Time point defined: newly diagnosed GD, antithyroid drugs for less than 3 months. Preparation of the TCR library used RNA extracted from PBMCs. EDTA tubes held Nine milliliters of peripheral blood from each patient. Germline CDR1 SGDLS, CDR2 YYNGEE. Deletions cut 4 bases from V and 8 bases from J, with 18 bases between. This CDR3 contains 14 residues. To make TCR beta libraries, researchers used iRepertoire HTBI primers and Arm-PCR of CDR3 regions. TCRdb reprocessed the multiplex PCR reads with MiXCR, giving one entry per CDR3 protein. The table records under 800,000 distinct CDR3 sequences, 15% to 20% of them present only once. The data also belong to a second study, concerning T cells in Graves' hyperthyroidism and ophthalmopathy. From that paper: TCR CDR3 regions were first amplified by RT-PCR with HTBI primers.

Specimen: peripheral blood mononuclear cells (PBMCs), collected at new diagnosis, from a patient treated with antithyroid drugs. J is TRBJ1-1 and V is TRBV9, with D perhaps matching TRBD1 (6 bases). This TCR came from a woman in her thirties with Graves disease. CDR3 DNA: TGTGCCAGCAGCACCGGGACACCCGGTACGGAAGCTTTCTTT. This encodes CASSTGTPGTEAFF.